This entry describes one TCR beta chain. The data are from a study of CD8 T cells in Susac syndrome. The authors carried out high-throughput sequencing of TCR beta. They applied it to CD8+ and CD4+ T cells obtained from blood. The authors reverse transcribed about 0.5 to 1 ug RNA with random hexamers. TCRdb fed the immunoSEQ multiplex PCR reads into MiXCR, producing one record per CDR3 protein. The sample records over 300,000 distinct CDR3 sequences, roughly nine tenths being singletons. Germline-derived CDR1 and CDR2 are MNHNY and SVGAGI (reference sequence). V was trimmed by 6 bases and J by 5 bases, leaving 13 bases between them. The CDR3 extends over 14 amino acids.

The V and J genes are TRBV6-6 and TRBJ2-2; a possible D gene is TRBD1 (5 bases). The TCR sequence derives from a human donor with multiple sclerosis. The sequencing sample was made of CD4+ T cells from PBMCs. CDR3 region: CASRAQGRTGELFF. CDR3 nucleotides: TGTGCCAGCAGAGCCCAGGGCCGGACCGGGGAGCTGTTTTTT.